This T cell receptor beta chain came from a study of T cell changes during pregnancy in multiple sclerosis. This clone was observed a single time. Here immunoSEQ multiplex PCR was the method, and the copy in TCRdb shows in-frame clones only, minus some. The profile shows roughly 80,000 clones, under 95% of them singletons. The receptor comes from a female donor with multiple sclerosis, enrolled in a pregnancy study. Sequencing was performed on peripheral blood, taken before pregnancy.

The CDR3 region is CASSLGLAGLPDNEQFF. As DNA, the CDR3 is TGCGCCAGCAGCCTCGGACTAGCGGGTCTCCCGGACAATGAGCAGTTCTTC. J is TRBJ2-1 and V is TRBV4-1, with 11 bases lining up with TRBD2. Per the germline V gene, CDR1 is MGHRA and CDR2 is YSYEKL. J lost 5 bases, V lost 4 bases, and 10 bases had no gene match. The CDR3 has 17 amino acids.